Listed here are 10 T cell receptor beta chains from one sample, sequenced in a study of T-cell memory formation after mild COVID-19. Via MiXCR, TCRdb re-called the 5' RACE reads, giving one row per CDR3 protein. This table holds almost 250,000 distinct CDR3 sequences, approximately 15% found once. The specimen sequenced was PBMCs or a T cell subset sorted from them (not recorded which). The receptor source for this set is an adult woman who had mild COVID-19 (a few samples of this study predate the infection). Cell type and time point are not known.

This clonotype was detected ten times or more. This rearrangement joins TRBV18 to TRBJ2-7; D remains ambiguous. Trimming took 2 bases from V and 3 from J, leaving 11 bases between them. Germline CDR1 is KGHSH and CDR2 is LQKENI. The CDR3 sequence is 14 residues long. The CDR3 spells CASSPSSSVYEQYF. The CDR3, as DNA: TGTGCCAGCTCACCATCCTCTAGTGTCTACGAGCAGTACTTC.

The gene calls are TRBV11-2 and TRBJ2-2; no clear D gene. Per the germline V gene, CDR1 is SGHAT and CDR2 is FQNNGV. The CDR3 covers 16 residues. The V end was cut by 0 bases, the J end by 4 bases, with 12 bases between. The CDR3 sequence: CASSLEAGMVTGELFF. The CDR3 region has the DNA TGTGCCAGCAGCTTAGAAGCAGGCATGGTCACCGGGGAGCTGTTTTTT.

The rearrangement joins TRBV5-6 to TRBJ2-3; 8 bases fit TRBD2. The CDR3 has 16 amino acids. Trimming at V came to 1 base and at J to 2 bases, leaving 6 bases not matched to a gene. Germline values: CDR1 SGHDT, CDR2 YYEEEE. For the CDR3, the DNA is TGTGCCAGCAGCTTGTTCCTAGCGGGCTTCACAGATACGCAGTATTTT. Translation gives CASSLFLAGFTDTQYF.

The CDR3 coding sequence is TGTGCCAGCAGCTTAGTAGGGAGGGGGGTAGCCGGGGAGCTGTTTTTT. It yields the protein CASSLVGRGVAGELFF. This sequence joins TRBV7-2 and TRBJ2-2; the D gene is possibly TRBD2 (7 bases). V gave up 1 base and J gave up 6 bases, with 15 bases separating them. CDR1 and CDR2 from the germline V gene are SGHTA and FQGNSA. The CDR3 contains 16 residues.

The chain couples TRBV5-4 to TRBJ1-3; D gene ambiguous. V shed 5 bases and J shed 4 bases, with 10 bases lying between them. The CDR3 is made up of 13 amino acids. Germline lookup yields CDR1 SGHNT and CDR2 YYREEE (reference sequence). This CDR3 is CASSTDPGNTIYF. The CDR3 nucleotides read TGTGCCAGCAGTACTGACCCGGGAAACACCATATATTTT. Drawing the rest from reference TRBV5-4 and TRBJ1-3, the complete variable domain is ETGVTQSPTHLIKTRGQQVTLRCSSQSGHNTVSWYQQALGQGPQFIFQYYREEENGRGNFPPRFSGLQFPNYSSELNVNALELDDSALYLCASSTDPGNTIYFGEGSWLTVV.

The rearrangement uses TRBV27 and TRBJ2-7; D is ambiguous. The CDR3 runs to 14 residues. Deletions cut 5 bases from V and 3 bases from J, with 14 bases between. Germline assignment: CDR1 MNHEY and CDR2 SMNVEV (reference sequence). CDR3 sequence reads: CASSPGASHYEQYF. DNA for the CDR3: TGTGCCAGCAGTCCCGGTGCGTCGCACTACGAGCAGTACTTC.

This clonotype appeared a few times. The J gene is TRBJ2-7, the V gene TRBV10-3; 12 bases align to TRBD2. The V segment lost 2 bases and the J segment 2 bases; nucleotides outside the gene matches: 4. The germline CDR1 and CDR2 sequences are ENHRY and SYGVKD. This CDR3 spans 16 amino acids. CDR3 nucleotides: TGTGCCATCAGTGAGACCCTAGCGGGAGGGCCCTACGAGCAGTACTTC. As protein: CAISETLAGGPYEQYF.

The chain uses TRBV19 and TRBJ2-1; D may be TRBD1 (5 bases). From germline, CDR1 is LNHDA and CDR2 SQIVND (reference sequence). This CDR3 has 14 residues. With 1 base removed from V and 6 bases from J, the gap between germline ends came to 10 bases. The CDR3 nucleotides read TGTGCCAGTAGTATAGGGCAGGGTAGCAATGAGCAGTTCTTC. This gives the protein CASSIGQGSNEQFF. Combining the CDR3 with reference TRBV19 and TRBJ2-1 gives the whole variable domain DGGITQSPKYLFRKEGQNVTLSCEQNLNHDAMYWYRQDPGQGLRLIYYSQIVNDFQKGDIAEGYSVSREKKESFPLTVTSAQKNPTAFYLCASSIGQGSNEQFFGPGTRLTVL.

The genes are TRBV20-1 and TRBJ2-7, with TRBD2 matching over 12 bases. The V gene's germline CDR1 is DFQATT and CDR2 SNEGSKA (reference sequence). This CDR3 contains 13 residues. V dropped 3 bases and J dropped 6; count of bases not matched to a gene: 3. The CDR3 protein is CSARTSGRFEQYF. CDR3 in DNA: TGCAGTGCTAGGACTAGCGGGAGATTCGAGCAGTACTTC.

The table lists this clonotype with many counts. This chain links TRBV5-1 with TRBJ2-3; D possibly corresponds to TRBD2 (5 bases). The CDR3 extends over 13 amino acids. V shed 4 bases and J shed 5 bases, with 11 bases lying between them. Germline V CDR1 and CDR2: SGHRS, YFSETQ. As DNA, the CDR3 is TGCGCCAGCAGCGCCCAGCGGATAGATACGCAGTATTTT. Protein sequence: CASSAQRIDTQYF. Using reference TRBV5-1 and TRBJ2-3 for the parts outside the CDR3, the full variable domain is KAGVTQTPRYLIKTRGQQVTLSCSPISGHRSVSWYQQTPGQGLQFLFEYFSETQRNKGNFPGRFSGRQFSNSRSEMNVSTLELGDSALYLCASSAQRIDTQYFGPGTRLTVL.